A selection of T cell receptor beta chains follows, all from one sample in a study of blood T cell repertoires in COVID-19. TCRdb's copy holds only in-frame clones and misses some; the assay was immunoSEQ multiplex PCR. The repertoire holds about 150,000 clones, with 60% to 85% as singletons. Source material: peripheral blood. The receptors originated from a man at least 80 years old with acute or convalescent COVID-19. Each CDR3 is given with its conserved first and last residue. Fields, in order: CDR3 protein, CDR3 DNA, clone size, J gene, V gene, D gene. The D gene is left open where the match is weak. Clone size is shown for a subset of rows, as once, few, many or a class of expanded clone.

CDR3: CASSLFSVSTDTQYF; DNA: TGTGCCAGCAGCTTGTTCAGCGTAAGCACAGATACGCAGTATTTT; size: NA; J: TRBJ2-3; V: TRBV7-2; D: NA
CDR3: CASSLGGGGAQETQYF; DNA: TGTGCTAGCAGCTTAGGTGGCGGGGGGGCCCAAGAGACCCAGTACTTC; size: NA; J: TRBJ2-5; V: TRBV7-7; D: TRBD2
CDR3: CASSPTRSETNEQFF; DNA: TGTGCCAGCAGCCCTACTAGGTCGGAGACCAATGAGCAGTTCTTC; size: NA; J: TRBJ2-1; V: TRBV11-2; D: NA
CDR3: CASRSGQIYGYTF; DNA: TGTGCCAGCAGGTCGGGACAGATCTATGGCTACACCTTC; size: NA; J: TRBJ1-2; V: TRBV28; D: TRBD1
CDR3: CASSQGGPDTQYF; DNA: TGCGCCAGCAGCCAAGGAGGTCCAGATACGCAGTATTTT; size: once; J: TRBJ2-3; V: TRBV4-1; D: NA
CDR3: CASSFSSGGYGYTF; DNA: TGTGCCAGCAGCTTTTCTTCGGGGGGCTATGGCTACACCTTC; size: NA; J: TRBJ1-2; V: TRBV7-2; D: NA
CDR3: CASGAGLSYGSPLHF; DNA: TGTGCCAGCGGGGCAGGCCTGAGCTACGGTTCACCCCTCCACTTT; size: NA; J: TRBJ1-6; V: TRBV2; D: NA
CDR3: CASRLQGRSPYEQYF; DNA: TGCGCCAGCAGGCTACAGGGGAGGAGCCCCTACGAGCAGTACTTC; size: NA; J: TRBJ2-7; V: TRBV4-1; D: NA
CDR3: CASSLDRAIDTQYF; DNA: TGTGCCAGCAGCTTAGACAGGGCTATAGATACGCAGTATTTT; size: NA; J: TRBJ2-3; V: TRBV11-3; D: NA
CDR3: CASSYPRETYEQYF; DNA: TGTGCCAGCAGTTACCCCAGGGAAACCTACGAGCAGTACTTC; size: NA; J: TRBJ2-7; V: TRBV6-2/TRBV6-3; D: NA
CDR3: CATSRGGGGETQYF; DNA: TGTGCCACCAGCAGAGGGGGGGGCGGGGAGACCCAGTACTTC; size: NA; J: TRBJ2-5; V: TRBV15; D: NA
CDR3: CASRLPLIQETQYF; DNA: TGCGCCAGCAGACTACCCCTGATCCAAGAGACCCAGTACTTC; size: NA; J: TRBJ2-5; V: TRBV5-1; D: NA
CDR3: CASNPGQAYEQYF; DNA: TGTGCCAGCAATCCAGGGCAGGCCTACGAGCAGTACTTC; size: once; J: TRBJ2-7; V: TRBV28; D: NA
CDR3: CASSVRQGKSNQPQHF; DNA: TGTGCCAGCAGCGTCCGACAGGGGAAGAGCAATCAGCCCCAGCATTTT; size: NA; J: TRBJ1-5; V: TRBV21-1; D: NA
CDR3: CASKVPGSNQPQHF; DNA: TGTGCCAGTAAAGTCCCGGGAAGCAATCAGCCCCAGCATTTT; size: NA; J: TRBJ1-5; V: TRBV19; D: NA
CDR3: CASSPGRTGMVGGYTF; DNA: TGCGCCAGCAGCCCTGGCCGGACAGGGATGGTGGGTGGCTACACCTTC; size: once; J: TRBJ1-2; V: TRBV5-1; D: TRBD1
CDR3: CASSQTSGGERNIQYF; DNA: TGTGCCAGCAGCCAGACTAGCGGGGGGGAGCGAAACATTCAGTACTTC; size: NA; J: TRBJ2-4; V: TRBV7-9; D: TRBD2
CDR3: CASSLGAGSGTGELFF; DNA: TGTGCCAGCAGCTTAGGTGCAGGGTCGGGCACCGGGGAGCTGTTTTTT; size: NA; J: TRBJ2-2; V: TRBV7-2; D: NA
CDR3: CASSQDRVSWNYGYTF; DNA: TGTGCCAGCAGCCAAGATCGGGTCTCGTGGAACTATGGCTACACCTTC; size: NA; J: TRBJ1-2; V: TRBV4-2; D: NA
CDR3: CASKGEALNTEAFF; DNA: TGTGCCAGCAAAGGGGAGGCCTTGAACACTGAAGCTTTCTTT; size: NA; J: TRBJ1-1; V: TRBV11-3; D: NA
CDR3: CASSPGTGVGETQYF; DNA: TGCGCCAGCAGCCCCGGGACAGGGGTTGGAGAGACCCAGTACTTC; size: NA; J: TRBJ2-5; V: TRBV5-1; D: TRBD1
CDR3: CASSLAELAGPETQYF; DNA: TGCGCCAGCAGCTTGGCCGAACTAGCGGGGCCAGAGACCCAGTACTTC; size: NA; J: TRBJ2-5; V: TRBV5-1; D: TRBD2
CDR3: CASSGTGSRTDTQYF; DNA: TGTGCCAGCAGCGGTACAGGGAGTAGGACAGATACGCAGTATTTT; size: NA; J: TRBJ2-3; V: TRBV7-3; D: NA
CDR3: CASSLVGGAENTIYF; DNA: TGTGCCAGCAGCTTAGTAGGGGGGGCAGAAAACACCATATATTTT; size: NA; J: TRBJ1-3; V: TRBV7-2; D: NA
CDR3: CASSPLITGELFF; DNA: TGTGCCAGCAGCCCCTTAATAACCGGGGAGCTGTTTTTT; size: NA; J: TRBJ2-2; V: TRBV11-2; D: NA
CDR3: CASSDKDRAVTGELFF; DNA: TGTGCCAGCAGTGATAAGGACAGGGCAGTCACCGGGGAGCTGTTTTTT; size: NA; J: TRBJ2-2; V: TRBV6-4; D: TRBD1
CDR3: CASSILGRGMRPDTQYF; DNA: TGTGCCAGTAGTATACTAGGACGGGGAATGAGGCCAGATACGCAGTATTTT; size: NA; J: TRBJ2-3; V: TRBV19; D: NA
CDR3: CASSLGRRLPRTDTQYF; DNA: TGTGCCAGCAGCTTAGGCCGCCGACTGCCCCGCACAGATACGCAGTATTTT; size: NA; J: TRBJ2-3; V: TRBV11-3; D: NA
CDR3: CASSERGAEPQHF; DNA: TGTGCCAGCAGTGAAAGGGGCGCCGAGCCCCAGCATTTT; size: NA; J: TRBJ1-5; V: TRBV2; D: NA
CDR3: CATFYPGQAVSGYTF; DNA: TGCGCCACCTTTTACCCCGGACAGGCTGTAAGTGGCTACACCTTC; size: NA; J: TRBJ1-2; V: TRBV23-1; D: TRBD1
CDR3: CASSHRTGANTGELFF; DNA: TGTGCCAGCAGCCACCGAACTGGTGCGAACACCGGGGAGCTGTTTTTT; size: NA; J: TRBJ2-2; V: TRBV16; D: NA
CDR3: CASSLIPLQEGETQYF; DNA: TGTGCCAGCAGCTTAATACCCTTGCAGGAGGGGGAGACCCAGTACTTC; size: many; J: TRBJ2-5; V: TRBV7-8; D: NA
CDR3: CASSSPTGVNSPLHF; DNA: TGTGCCAGCAGCTCCCCCACAGGGGTTAATTCACCCCTCCACTTT; size: NA; J: TRBJ1-6; V: TRBV11-3; D: TRBD1
CDR3: CASSSGQNQETQYF; DNA: TGTGCCAGCAGCTCCGGACAGAATCAAGAGACCCAGTACTTC; size: NA; J: TRBJ2-5; V: TRBV5-5; D: NA
CDR3: CASSLTGSGEPQHF; DNA: TGCGCCAGCAGCTTAACGGGGAGTGGAGAGCCCCAGCATTTT; size: NA; J: TRBJ1-5; V: TRBV5-1; D: NA
CDR3: CASSLRLAGGTSGNEQFF; DNA: TGTGCCAGCAGCTTACGACTAGCGGGGGGGACGTCGGGCAATGAGCAGTTCTTC; size: NA; J: TRBJ2-1; V: TRBV7-2; D: TRBD2
CDR3: CASSPGTGGAYNEQFF; DNA: TGTGCCAGCAGCCCCGGGACAGGGGGCGCTTACAATGAGCAGTTCTTC; size: NA; J: TRBJ2-1; V: TRBV7-9; D: TRBD1
CDR3: CASSPGGGDEQFF; DNA: TGTGCCAGCAGCCCAGGGGGTGGGGATGAGCAGTTCTTC; size: NA; J: TRBJ2-1; V: TRBV11-3; D: TRBD1
CDR3: CASSMDSSGNTIYF; DNA: TGTGCCAGTAGTATGGACAGCTCTGGAAACACCATATATTTT; size: few; J: TRBJ1-3; V: TRBV19; D: NA
CDR3: CASSSRGSSYNEQFF; DNA: TGTGCCAGCAGTTCTAGGGGCAGCTCCTACAATGAGCAGTTCTTC; size: NA; J: TRBJ2-1; V: TRBV7-3; D: NA
CDR3: CASSLGTGLDTGELFF; DNA: TGTGCCAGCAGCTTAGGGACAGGCCTGGACACCGGGGAGCTGTTTTTT; size: NA; J: TRBJ2-2; V: TRBV7-9; D: TRBD1
CDR3: CASGSGQNTGELFF; DNA: TGTGCCAGCGGTTCGGGACAAAACACCGGGGAGCTGTTTTTT; size: NA; J: TRBJ2-2; V: TRBV6-5; D: NA
CDR3: CASSADRDAKNIQYF; DNA: TGTGCCAGCAGCGCGGACAGGGACGCCAAAAACATTCAGTACTTC; size: NA; J: TRBJ2-4; V: TRBV2; D: TRBD1
CDR3: CASSHPEGLAGSTDTQYF; DNA: TGCGCCAGCAGCCACCCAGAGGGGCTAGCGGGAAGCACAGATACGCAGTATTTT; size: few; J: TRBJ2-3; V: TRBV4-1; D: TRBD2
CDR3: CAWSVGGRETQYF; DNA: TGTGCCTGGAGTGTGGGAGGCCGGGAGACCCAGTACTTC; size: NA; J: TRBJ2-5; V: TRBV30; D: NA
CDR3: CASSAQLGGTGELFF; DNA: TGTGCCAGCAGCGCCCAGTTAGGAGGCACCGGGGAGCTGTTTTTT; size: NA; J: TRBJ2-2; V: TRBV5-4; D: NA
CDR3: CASSPGASGADTQYF; DNA: TGTGCCAGCTCACCCGGCGCTAGCGGGGCAGATACGCAGTATTTT; size: NA; J: TRBJ2-3; V: TRBV18; D: TRBD2